The 27 T cell receptor beta chains reported below all come from one sample, sequenced in a study of Tregs in tolerant kidney transplant recipients. TCRdb's copy holds only in-frame clones and misses some; the assay was immunoSEQ multiplex PCR. Counted here are about 94,000 clones, 90% to 95% occurring once; the ten biggest clones make up 0.35% to 0.55%. This specimen consisted of CD4+ T cells from blood, obtained before the transplant. Receptors originate from a human donor who received a combined kidney and bone marrow transplant.

The chain joins TRBV7-9 to TRBJ1-4; no firm D call. V was shortened by 2 bases and J by 3 bases, with 7 bases between the two germline ends. CDR3 length: 14 amino acids. Per the germline V gene, CDR1 is SEHNR and CDR2 is FQNEAQ (reference sequence). The CDR3 protein is CASSLWPANEKLFF. Written as DNA, the CDR3 is TGTGCCAGCAGCTTATGGCCAGCTAATGAAAAACTGTTTTTT.

This chain uses TRBV19 with TRBJ1-2; a possible D gene is TRBD1 (5 bases). The ends were cut back, 3 bases at V and 8 bases at J, with 13 bases in the middle. CDR1 and CDR2 from the germline V gene are LNHDA and SQIVND (reference sequence). The CDR3 covers 13 residues. CDR3: CASSIKGLRGYTF. The CDR3 DNA sequence: TGTGCCAGTAGTATTAAGGGGTTGAGGGGCTACACCTTC.

The rearrangement joins TRBV5-1 to TRBJ2-2; possibly TRBD1 for D (6 bases). The CDR3 contains 14 residues. Trimming stripped 2 bases from V and 6 bases from J, with 11 bases between. Germline V gene lookup returns CDR1 SGHRS and CDR2 YFSETQ. The CDR3 here is CASSLNRQAGELFF. The CDR3, as DNA: TGCGCCAGCAGCTTAAACCGACAGGCCGGGGAGCTGTTTTTT. The full variable domain, with the rest looked up from reference TRBV5-1 and TRBJ2-2, is KAGVTQTPRYLIKTRGQQVTLSCSPISGHRSVSWYQQTPGQGLQFLFEYFSETQRNKGNFPGRFSGRQFSNSRSEMNVSTLELGDSALYLCASSLNRQAGELFFGEGSRLTVL.

This chain uses TRBV4-3 with TRBJ2-5; 8 bases map to TRBD2. The V and J ends lost 0 bases and 0 bases, in that order; junction bases with no gene match: 6. The CDR3 has 17 amino acids. Germline V gene sequence: CDR1 LGHNA, CDR2 YSLEER. Here the CDR3 DNA reads TGCGCCAGCAGCCAAGATGGAGCGGGGGCATACCAAGAGACCCAGTACTTC. Its translation: CASSQDGAGAYQETQYF.

V usage is TRBV6-6 and J usage is TRBJ2-4; 7 bases agree with TRBD1. This CDR3 is 15 amino acids long. Per germline, CDR1 MNHNY and CDR2 SVGAGI (reference sequence). Trimming removed 5 bases from V and 1 base from J; junction bases left unmatched: 5. As DNA, the CDR3 is TGTGCCAGCAGTCGTATACAGGGGGCCAAAAACATTCAGTACTTC. Its translation is CASSRIQGAKNIQYF.

This sequence joins TRBV6-1 and TRBJ2-5; 10 positions agree with TRBD2. V gave up 4 bases and J gave up 2 bases; unmatched junction bases: 4. Germline CDR1 reads MNHNS; CDR2 reads SASEGT. The CDR3 loop spans 15 amino acids. The CDR3 nucleotides are TGTGCCAGCAGTGCTAGACTAGCGGGTCAAGAGACCCAGTACTTC. Its translation is CASSARLAGQETQYF.

The chain employs TRBV5-1 and TRBJ2-3, with D unclear. The germline V gene has CDR1 SGHRS and CDR2 YFSETQ. The V end was cut by 1 base, the J end by 0 bases, with 9 bases between. CDR3 length: 15 residues. The CDR3 protein is CASSLSSVSTDTQYF. As DNA, the CDR3 is TGCGCCAGCAGCTTGTCCTCGGTTAGCACAGATACGCAGTATTTT.

This clone has a handful of counts. This rearrangement joins TRBV19 to TRBJ1-4; D call uncertain. Germline loops: CDR1 LNHDA, CDR2 SQIVND (reference sequence). V lost 0 bases and J lost 0, with 5 bases in between. CDR3 size: 15 residues. This CDR3 reads CASSIDSATNEKLFF. The CDR3 DNA sequence: TGTGCCAGTAGTATAGACAGCGCAACTAATGAAAAACTGTTTTTT.

The rearrangement links TRBV2 to TRBJ2-1; TRBD1 matches 7 bases. CDR1 is SNHLY and CDR2 is FYNNEI in the germline V gene. V shed 8 bases, J shed 4 bases, and the junction held 5 bases outside the gene matches. The CDR3 runs 13 residues. DNA for the CDR3: TGTGCCAGCTCTCCACAGGGGTACAATGAGCAGTTCTTC. Translated: CASSPQGYNEQFF.

The chain couples TRBV7-6 to TRBJ2-2, with D maybe TRBD1 (5 bases). Per germline, CDR1 SGHVS and CDR2 FNYEAQ. This CDR3 spans 15 amino acids. V shed 5 bases and J shed 2 bases, with 12 bases lying between them. The CDR3: CASSLQESNTGELFF. The CDR3 bases are TGTGCCAGCAGCCTACAGGAGAGCAACACCGGGGAGCTGTTTTTT.

V is TRBV7-8 and J is TRBJ2-5, with TRBD2 matching over 7 bases. The V gene end was trimmed by 5 bases and the J gene end by 5 bases; junction bases not matched to a gene: 11. The V gene's germline CDR1 is SGHVS and CDR2 FQNEAQ. This CDR3 is built from 15 residues. As DNA, the CDR3 is TGTGCCAGCAGCGGGTGGGACTATCACGTCGAGACCCAGTACTTC. Amino acids: CASSGWDYHVETQYF.

The CDR3 region is CASSRGGAANEKLFF. The CDR3 bases are TGTGCCAGCAGTAGGGGGGGCGCGGCTAATGAAAAACTGTTTTTT. The rearrangement joins TRBV2 to TRBJ1-4, with D perhaps TRBD1 (6 bases). Germline lookup yields CDR1 SNHLY and CDR2 FYNNEI. Trimming took off 5 bases at V and 3 bases at J, with 13 bases between the two ends. This CDR3 comprises 15 residues. The full variable domain, in which reference TRBV2 and TRBJ1-4 provide the parts outside the CDR3, is EPEVTQTPSHQVTQMGQEVILRCVPISNHLYFYWYRQILGQKVEFLVSFYNNEISEKSEIFDDQFSVERPDGSNFTLKIRSTKLEDSAMYFCASSRGGAANEKLFFGSGTQLSVL.

The V and J genes are TRBV28 and TRBJ2-7; TRBD2 matches 13 bases. This CDR3 is 22 amino acids long. The germline V gene encodes CDR1 MDHEN and CDR2 SYDVKM. The J segment lost 0 bases and the V segment lost 1 base, leaving 18 bases of the junction unmatched. CDR3 amino acids: CASSLFAPRVTSGGPSSYEQYF. In nucleotides, the CDR3 is TGTGCCAGCAGTTTATTCGCTCCGAGGGTGACTAGCGGGGGGCCGAGCTCCTACGAGCAGTACTTC.

The chain combines TRBV5-4 with TRBJ2-5, with 7 bases lining up with TRBD1. Germline CDR1 is SGHNT and CDR2 is YYREEE (reference sequence). The junction had 7 bases not matched to a gene; V was cut back by 3 bases and J by 5 bases. This CDR3 contains 14 residues. The CDR3 reads CASSYDRARETQYF. CDR3 coding DNA: TGTGCCAGCAGCTACGACAGGGCGAGGGAGACCCAGTACTTC.

This chain uses TRBV6-6 with TRBJ1-2; weak D call: TRBD1 (6 bases). Germline V lookup: CDR1 MNHNY, CDR2 SVGAGI (reference sequence). The CDR3 has 15 amino acids. The V end was cut by 0 bases, the J end by 3 bases, with 11 bases between. CDR3: CASSYSRGGDYGYTF. The DNA of the CDR3 is TGTGCCAGCAGTTACTCGAGGGGGGGGGACTATGGCTACACCTTC.

This chain uses TRBV15 with TRBJ2-1; D call uncertain. V gave up 2 bases and J gave up 0 bases, with 5 bases separating them. Germline V gene lookup returns CDR1 LNHNV and CDR2 YYDKDF (reference sequence). This CDR3 has 14 residues. The CDR3 region has the DNA TGTGCCACCAGCAGAATAAACTCCTACAATGAGCAGTTCTTC. It is translated as CATSRINSYNEQFF.

As DNA, the CDR3 is TGTGCCAGCAGCGTGTCCGGGACAGGGGGGATAGGGACCCAGTACTTC. Amino acid sequence: CASSVSGTGGIGTQYF. The chain recombines TRBV9 with TRBJ2-5; 11 nucleotides match TRBD1. CDR3 length: 16 amino acids. Germline CDR1 is SGDLS and CDR2 is YYNGEE. V dropped 2 bases and J dropped 7; count of bases not matched to a gene: 10.

V usage is TRBV6-8 and J usage is TRBJ1-2, with D uncertain. The CDR3 length is 16 residues. Germline assignment: CDR1 MNHGY and CDR2 SAAAGT. Between the trimmed V and J ends, which lost 5 bases and 0 bases, there was a span of 16 bases. The CDR3 sequence is CASSTYVADTNYGYTF. The CDR3, as DNA: TGTGCCAGCAGTACCTACGTTGCAGACACTAACTATGGCTACACCTTC.

The chain uses TRBV2 and TRBJ2-1; 9 bases agree with TRBD2. This CDR3 spans 16 amino acids. The germline CDR1 and CDR2 sequences are SNHLY and FYNNEI. V lost 4 bases and J lost 3; bases outside the gene matches: 7. The CDR3 nucleotides are TGTGCCAGCAGTGTCAACCTAGCGGGAAACTACAATGAGCAGTTCTTC. This translates into CASSVNLAGNYNEQFF.

This chain uses TRBV10-1 with TRBJ2-1; TRBD2 matches 8 bases. This CDR3 has 16 amino acids. CDR1 and CDR2 from the germline V gene are WNHNN and SYGVQD (reference sequence). Trimming cost V 3 bases and J 7 bases; bases outside gene matches: 11. The CDR3 is CASSDPKREFQNEQFF. CDR3 nucleotides: TGCGCCAGCAGTGACCCTAAGCGGGAGTTTCAGAATGAGCAGTTCTTC.

This clone came up once. The genes are TRBV29-1 and TRBJ2-1; 7 nucleotides match TRBD2. This CDR3 contains 12 residues. Germline CDR1 SQVTM, CDR2 ANQGSEA. Here the CDR3 DNA reads TGCAGGTATGCTAGCGGTTACAATGAGCAGTTCTTC. Its translation is CRYASGYNEQFF.

The rearrangement links TRBV4-2 to TRBJ2-5; D is unclear. Deletions cut 0 bases from V and 3 bases from J, with 11 bases between. Germline V gives CDR1 LGHNA, CDR2 YNFKEQ. The CDR3 spans 15 residues. The CDR3 DNA reads as TGTGCCAGCAGCCAAGATGGTAGTCATGAAGAGACCCAGTACTTC. As protein: CASSQDGSHEETQYF.

This CDR3 reads CASSEGGVMNTEAFF. CDR3 nucleotide sequence: TGTGCCAGCAGCGAAGGGGGAGTCATGAACACTGAAGCTTTCTTT. The chain couples TRBV5-4 to TRBJ1-1; tentatively, D is TRBD1 (6 bases). The CDR3 runs to 15 residues. V lost 4 bases and J lost 0, with 13 bases in between. Germline CDR1 and CDR2: SGHNT and YYREEE (reference sequence).

The chain links TRBV30 to TRBJ1-1, with 10 bases that match TRBD1. The CDR3 contains 13 residues. V trimming: 5 bases; J trimming: 5 bases; junction bases outside the gene matches: 5. In germline, CDR1 is GTSNPN, CDR2 SVGIG (reference sequence). CDR3: CAWDRGLRTEAFF. Here the CDR3 DNA reads TGTGCCTGGGACAGGGGGCTTCGGACTGAAGCTTTCTTT.

This rearrangement joins TRBV5-1 to TRBJ1-1; D is perhaps TRBD1 (6 bases). V was pared by 5 bases and J by 6 bases, with 23 bases between. CDR3 length: 16 amino acids. Per germline, CDR1 SGHRS and CDR2 YFSETQ. The CDR3, as DNA: TGCGCCAGCAGGGGCGTGGAAACAGGGAGTGTGGCTGAAGCTTTCTTT. It is translated as CASRGVETGSVAEAFF.

This chain uses TRBV7-6 with TRBJ2-1; 11 bases are a match to TRBD2. The CDR3 covers 14 residues. Per germline, CDR1 SGHVS and CDR2 FNYEAQ. V lost 5 bases to trimming and J lost 15 bases; unmatched junction nucleotides: 12. The CDR3 here is CASSVTTSGESPFF. The CDR3 nucleotides read TGTGCCAGCAGCGTCACGACTAGCGGGGAAAGTCCGTTCTTC.

The chain links TRBV6-1 to TRBJ1-2, with D possibly matching TRBD1 (6 bases). V shed 1 base and J shed 6 bases, with 12 bases lying between them. There are 14 residues in the CDR3. The germline V gene has CDR1 MNHNS and CDR2 SASEGT. DNA of the CDR3: TGTGCCAGCAGTGAAGGGGGGGGCCTTAATGGCTACACCTTC. Translating it yields CASSEGGGLNGYTF.